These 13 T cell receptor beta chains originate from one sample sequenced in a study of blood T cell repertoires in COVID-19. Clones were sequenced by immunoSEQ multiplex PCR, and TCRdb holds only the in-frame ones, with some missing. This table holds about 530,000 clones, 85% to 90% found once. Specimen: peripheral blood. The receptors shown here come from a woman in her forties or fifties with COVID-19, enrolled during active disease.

In nucleotides, the CDR3 is TGTGCCAGCAGTTTCCCGACAGGGGGTCGAGAGACCCAGTACTTC. This translates into CASSFPTGGRETQYF. This sequence joins TRBV28 and TRBJ2-5, with 9 bases lining up with TRBD1. The CDR3 loop spans 15 amino acids. V dropped 3 bases and J dropped 4; count of bases not matched to a gene: 6. Germline CDR1 and CDR2: MDHEN and SYDVKM.

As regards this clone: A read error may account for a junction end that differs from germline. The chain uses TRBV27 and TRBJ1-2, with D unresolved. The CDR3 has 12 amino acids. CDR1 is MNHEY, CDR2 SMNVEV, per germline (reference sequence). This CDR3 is CASSTRTGPPTF. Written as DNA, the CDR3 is TGTGCCAGCAGTACCCGGACTGGACCTCCTACATTC.

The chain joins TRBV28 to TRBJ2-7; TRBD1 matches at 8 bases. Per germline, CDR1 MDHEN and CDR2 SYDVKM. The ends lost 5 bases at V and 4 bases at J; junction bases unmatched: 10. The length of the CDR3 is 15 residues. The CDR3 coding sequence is TGTGCCAGCAGTCGTCCAGGGGGCGGCACGTACGAGCAGTACTTC. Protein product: CASSRPGGGTYEQYF. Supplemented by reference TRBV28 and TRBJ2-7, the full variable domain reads DVKVTQSSRYLVKRTGEKVFLECVQDMDHENMFWYRQDPGLGLRLIYFSYDVKMKEKGDIPEGYSVSREKKERFSLILESASTNQTSMYLCASSRPGGGTYEQYFGPGTRLTVT.

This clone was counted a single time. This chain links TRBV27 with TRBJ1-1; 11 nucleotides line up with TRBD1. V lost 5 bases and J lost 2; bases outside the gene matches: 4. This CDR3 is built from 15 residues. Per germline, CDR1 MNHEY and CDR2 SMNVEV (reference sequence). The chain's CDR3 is CASSPGTGGNTEAFF. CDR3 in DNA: TGTGCCAGCAGTCCCGGGACAGGGGGAAACACTGAAGCTTTCTTT.

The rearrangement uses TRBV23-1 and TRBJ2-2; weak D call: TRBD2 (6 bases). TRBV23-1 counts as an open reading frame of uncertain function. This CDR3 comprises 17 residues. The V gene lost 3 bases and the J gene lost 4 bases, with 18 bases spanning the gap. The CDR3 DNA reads TGCGCCAGCAGTCATCCCCGGAAGGAGGGACCCACCGGGGAGCTGTTTTTT. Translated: CASSHPRKEGPTGELFF.

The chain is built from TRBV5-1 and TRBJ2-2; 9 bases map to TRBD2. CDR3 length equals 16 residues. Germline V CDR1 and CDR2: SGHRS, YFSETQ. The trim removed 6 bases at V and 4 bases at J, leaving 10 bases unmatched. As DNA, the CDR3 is TGCGCCAGCACCCTATTAGCGGGGGACACCACCGGGGAGCTGTTTTTT. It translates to CASTLLAGDTTGELFF. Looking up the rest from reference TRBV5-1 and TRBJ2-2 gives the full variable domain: KAGVTQTPRYLIKTRGQQVTLSCSPISGHRSVSWYQQTPGQGLQFLFEYFSETQRNKGNFPGRFSGRQFSNSRSEMNVSTLELGDSALYLCASTLLAGDTTGELFFGEGSRLTVL.

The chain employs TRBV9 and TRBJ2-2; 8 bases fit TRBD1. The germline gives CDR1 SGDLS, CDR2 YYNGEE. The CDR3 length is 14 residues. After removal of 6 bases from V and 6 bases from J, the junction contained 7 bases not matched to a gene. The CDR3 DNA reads TGTGCCAGCACCGACAGGGGATCCCCCGGGGAGCTGTTTTTT. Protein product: CASTDRGSPGELFF.

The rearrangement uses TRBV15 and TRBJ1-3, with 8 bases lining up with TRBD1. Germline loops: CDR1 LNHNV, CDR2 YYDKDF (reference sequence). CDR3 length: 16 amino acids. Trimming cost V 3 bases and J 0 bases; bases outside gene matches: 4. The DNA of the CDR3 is TGTGCCACCAGCAGGGACAGGGTCAGCTCTGGAAACACCATATATTTT. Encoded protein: CATSRDRVSSGNTIYF.

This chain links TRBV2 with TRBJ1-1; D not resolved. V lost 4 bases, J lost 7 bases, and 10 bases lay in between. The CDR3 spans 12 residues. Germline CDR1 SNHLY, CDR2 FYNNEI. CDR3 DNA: TGTGCCAGCAGTGGCCAGGAAGATGAAGCTTTCTTT. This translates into CASSGQEDEAFF.

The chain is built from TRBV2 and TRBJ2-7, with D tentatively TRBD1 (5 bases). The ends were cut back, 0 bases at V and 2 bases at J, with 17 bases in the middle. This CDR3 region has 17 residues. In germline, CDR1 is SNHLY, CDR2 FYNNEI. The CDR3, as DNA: TGTGCCAGCAGTGAAGCGCAGGGCAGGGCGGTTCCCTACGAGCAGTACTTC. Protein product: CASSEAQGRAVPYEQYF.

CDR3 in amino acids: CASSLEYAVAGLNSPLHF. In nucleotides, the CDR3 is TGTGCCAGCAGCTTAGAATACGCCGTCGCAGGGTTGAATTCACCCCTCCACTTT. The rearrangement uses TRBV7-9 and TRBJ1-6, with a weak D call TRBD1 (5 bases). This CDR3 spans 18 amino acids. V gave up 1 base and J gave up 7 bases, with 20 bases separating them. Germline CDR1 is SEHNR and CDR2 is FQNEAQ (reference sequence).

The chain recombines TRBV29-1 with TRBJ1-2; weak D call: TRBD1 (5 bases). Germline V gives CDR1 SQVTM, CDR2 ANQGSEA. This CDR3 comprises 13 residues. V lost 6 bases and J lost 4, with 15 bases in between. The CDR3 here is CSVFGQGSYGYTF. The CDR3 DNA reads TGCAGCGTATTTGGGCAGGGATCCTATGGCTACACCTTC.

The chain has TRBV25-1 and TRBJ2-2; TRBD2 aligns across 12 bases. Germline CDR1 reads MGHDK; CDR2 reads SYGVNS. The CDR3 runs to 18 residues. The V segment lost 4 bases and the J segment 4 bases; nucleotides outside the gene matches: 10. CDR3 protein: CASSAKEGLAGATGELFF. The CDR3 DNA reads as TGTGCCAGCAGTGCAAAGGAGGGACTAGCGGGTGCCACCGGGGAGCTGTTTTTT.